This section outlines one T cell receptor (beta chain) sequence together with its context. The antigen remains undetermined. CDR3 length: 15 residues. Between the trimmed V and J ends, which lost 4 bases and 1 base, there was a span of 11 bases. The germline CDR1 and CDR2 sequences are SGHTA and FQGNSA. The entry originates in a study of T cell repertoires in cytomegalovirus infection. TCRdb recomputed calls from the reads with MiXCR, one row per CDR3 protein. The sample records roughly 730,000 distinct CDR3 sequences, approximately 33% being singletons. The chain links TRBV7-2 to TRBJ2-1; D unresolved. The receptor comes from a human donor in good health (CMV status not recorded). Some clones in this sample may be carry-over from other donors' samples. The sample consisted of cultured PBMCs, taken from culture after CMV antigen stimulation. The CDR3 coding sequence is TGTGCCAGCAGCTGGGCGGCCAAGTCCTACAATGAGCAGTTCTTC. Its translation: CASSWAAKSYNEQFF.